Each of the 15 T cell receptor beta chains below was sequenced from the same sample in a study of technical replicates of blood from a few donors. Produced via immunoSEQ multiplex PCR; TCRdb's table is partial and in-frame only. The data contain fewer than 45,000 clones, 90% to 97% of them singletons. Sample: T cells isolated from PBMCs. These receptors were taken from a human donor in good health.

The rearrangement uses TRBV23-1 and TRBJ1-1; 7 bases are a match to TRBD1. TRBV23-1 is classed as an ORF, of uncertain function. The CDR3 loop spans 12 amino acids. With V trimmed by 8 bases and J by 8 bases, 8 bases remained unmatched. CDR3 nucleotides: TGCGCCAGCTCCAAAGACAGGGCCGAAGCTTTCTTT. Amino acid sequence: CASSKDRAEAFF.

The chain has TRBV19 and TRBJ2-7; the D gene is possibly TRBD2 (5 bases). The CDR3 contains 14 residues. V gave up 5 bases and J gave up 2 bases, with 13 bases separating them. Germline V lookup: CDR1 LNHDA, CDR2 SQIVND (reference sequence). The DNA of the CDR3 is TGTGCCAGTAGTCCCCAGGACTTAGCCTACGAGCAGTACTTC. This sequence encodes CASSPQDLAYEQYF.

This clone appeared a single time. V and J are TRBV10-3 and TRBJ2-3, with 8 bases identical to TRBD2. Germline CDR1 and CDR2: ENHRY and SYGVKD. The CDR3 sequence is 16 residues long. Germline trimming cut 1 base from V and 4 bases from J; bases unmatched to any gene: 7. CDR3 region: CAISEYSGGPADTQYF. The CDR3 DNA reads TGTGCCATCAGTGAGTACTCGGGAGGGCCCGCAGATACGCAGTATTTT.

The chain joins TRBV7-9 to TRBJ2-2; maybe TRBD1 (6 bases). With 4 bases removed from V and 7 bases from J, the gap between germline ends came to 13 bases. CDR1 and CDR2 (germline): SEHNR, FQNEAQ (reference sequence). The CDR3 sequence is 14 residues long. The CDR3 DNA reads TGTGCCAGCAGCTCCCCAGGGGCAGGCGGGGAGCTGTTTTTT. As protein: CASSSPGAGGELFF.

This clone has a single count. The chain employs TRBV6-5 and TRBJ1-5; no reliable D call. Trimming cost V 3 bases and J 2 bases, with 11 bases left between them. Per germline, CDR1 MNHEY and CDR2 SVGAGI. CDR3 length: 15 residues. This CDR3 is CASSYLAVGNQPQHF. DNA for the CDR3: TGTGCCAGCAGTTATCTGGCGGTCGGCAATCAGCCCCAGCATTTT.

The chain combines TRBV28 with TRBJ2-7; 8 bases line up with TRBD2. CDR3 length: 14 amino acids. Germline V gene data show CDR1 as MDHEN and CDR2 as SYDVKM. Trimming removed 10 bases from V and 1 base from J; junction bases left unmatched: 9. DNA of the CDR3: TGTGCCACCCGCCTACTAGCGGCATCCTACGAGCAGTACTTC. Residues: CATRLLAASYEQYF.

This chain's CDR3 is CASGLVRDIGIIEQYF. CDR3 in DNA: TGTGCTAGTGGTCTAGTCCGGGACATAGGGATCATCGAGCAGTACTTC. The chain recombines TRBV12-5 with TRBJ2-7, with D possibly TRBD1 on 6 matching bases. This CDR3 region has 16 residues. Trimming removed 5 bases at V and 6 bases at J, with 23 bases between. In germline, CDR1 is LGHNT, CDR2 FRNRAP.

This chain links TRBV28 with TRBJ2-3; possible D gene TRBD2, 6 bases. The CDR3 covers 13 residues. The ends were cut back, 7 bases at V and 2 bases at J, with 10 bases in the middle. Germline assignment: CDR1 MDHEN and CDR2 SYDVKM. In nucleotides, the CDR3 is TGTGCCAGCATGGAGGGCTACACAGATACGCAGTATTTT. Translated: CASMEGYTDTQYF.

The chain has TRBV6-5 and TRBJ2-5; 7 positions match TRBD1. Germline trimming cut 7 bases from V and 5 bases from J; bases unmatched to any gene: 1. Germline CDR1 MNHEY, CDR2 SVGAGI. CDR3 length: 11 amino acids. CDR3 nucleotide sequence: TGTGCCAGCATCAGGGGGGAGACCCAGTACTTC. Its translation is CASIRGETQYF.

The rearrangement uses TRBV6-5 and TRBJ1-4, with D unresolved. This CDR3 has 16 amino acids. With 2 bases removed from V and 6 bases from J, the gap between germline ends came to 16 bases. The V gene's germline CDR1 is MNHEY and CDR2 SVGAGI. As DNA, the CDR3 is TGTGCCAGCAGTTACGCTTTCGGGTCTGAGGATGAAAAACTGTTTTTT. Translating gives CASSYAFGSEDEKLFF.

The rearrangement joins TRBV19 to TRBJ2-1; 7 bases line up with TRBD2. The germline V gene encodes CDR1 LNHDA and CDR2 SQIVND (reference sequence). V lost 1 base to trimming and J lost 7 bases; unmatched junction nucleotides: 13. The CDR3 covers 17 residues. The CDR3 nucleotides are TGTGCCAGTAGTATAGGGAAAGGGACTAAAGCAGGTAATGAGCAGTTCTTC. Translated, it gives CASSIGKGTKAGNEQFF. The variable domain in full, completed from reference TRBV19 and TRBJ2-1, reads DGGITQSPKYLFRKEGQNVTLSCEQNLNHDAMYWYRQDPGQGLRLIYYSQIVNDFQKGDIAEGYSVSREKKESFPLTVTSAQKNPTAFYLCASSIGKGTKAGNEQFFGPGTRLTVL.

This sequence joins TRBV19 and TRBJ1-4, with 9 bases matching TRBD1. Germline V gene sequence: CDR1 LNHDA, CDR2 SQIVND (reference sequence). The CDR3 consists of 15 residues. With 5 bases clipped from V and 4 bases from J, the junction kept 5 bases outside the gene matches. CDR3 bases: TGTGCCAGTAGTTACCGGGACAGGGATAATGAAAAACTGTTTTTT. Its protein product is CASSYRDRDNEKLFF.

This sequence joins TRBV6-5 and TRBJ1-5, with D hard to call. The CDR3 is made up of 13 amino acids. V was shortened by 5 bases and J by 7 bases, with 12 bases between the two germline ends. Germline loops: CDR1 MNHEY, CDR2 SVGAGI. The CDR3 sequence is CASSITSRQPQHF. CDR3 DNA sequence: TGTGCCAGCAGTATTACATCGAGGCAGCCCCAGCATTTT.

In this sample, this clone turned up once. The chain couples TRBV11-3 to TRBJ1-1; D not certain. The V gene's germline CDR1 is SGHNT and CDR2 YENEEA. Trimming shortened V by 2 bases and J by 0 bases, and 4 bases separated the two germline ends. CDR3 length: 13 amino acids. The CDR3 loop is CASSLPVNTEAFF. For the CDR3, the DNA is TGTGCCAGCAGCTTACCGGTGAACACTGAAGCTTTCTTT.

This sequence joins TRBV5-1 and TRBJ1-4, with D possibly matching TRBD1 (5 bases). The V gene lost 8 bases and the J gene lost 0 bases, with 8 bases spanning the gap. Per the germline V gene, CDR1 is SGHRS and CDR2 is YFSETQ. The CDR3 is made up of 13 amino acids. CDR3 residues: CASSTATNEKLFF. The CDR3, as DNA: TGCGCCAGTTCGACAGCAACTAATGAAAAACTGTTTTTT.